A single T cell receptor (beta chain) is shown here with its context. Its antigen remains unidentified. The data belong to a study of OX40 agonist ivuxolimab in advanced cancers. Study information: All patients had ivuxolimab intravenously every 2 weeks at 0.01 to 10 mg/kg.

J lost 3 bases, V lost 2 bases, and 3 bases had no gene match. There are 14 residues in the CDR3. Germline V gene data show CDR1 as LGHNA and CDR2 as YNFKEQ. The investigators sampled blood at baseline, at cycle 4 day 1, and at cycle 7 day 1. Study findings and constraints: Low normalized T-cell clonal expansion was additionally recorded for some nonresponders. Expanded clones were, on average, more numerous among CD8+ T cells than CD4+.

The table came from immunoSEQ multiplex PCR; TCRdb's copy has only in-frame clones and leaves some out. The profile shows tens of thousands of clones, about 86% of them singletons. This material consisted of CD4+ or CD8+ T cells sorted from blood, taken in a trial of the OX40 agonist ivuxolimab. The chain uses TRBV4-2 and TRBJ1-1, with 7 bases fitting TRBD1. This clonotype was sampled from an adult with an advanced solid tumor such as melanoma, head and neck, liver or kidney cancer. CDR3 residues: CASSQTGTDTEAFF. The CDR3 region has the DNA TGTGCCAGCAGCCAAACCGGGACAGACACTGAAGCTTTCTTT.